The 27 T cell receptor beta chains in this list originate from one sample, sequenced in a study of blood T cell repertoires in COVID-19. Measured with immunoSEQ multiplex PCR; TCRdb has only the in-frame clones, and not every one. The sample lists about 320,000 clones; over 80% were seen once. Sequences were obtained from PBMCs or T cells enriched from blood (not recorded which). The receptors derive from a woman under 30 who had recovered from COVID-19.

This chain connects TRBV19 to TRBJ1-2; TRBD1 is a possible D gene (5 bases). Trimming cost V 3 bases and J 0 bases, with 11 bases left between them. CDR3 length: 15 amino acids. CDR1 and CDR2 from the germline V gene are LNHDA and SQIVND (reference sequence). This chain's CDR3 is CASSMGRDPNYGYTF. CDR3 coding DNA: TGTGCCAGTAGTATGGGCAGGGATCCTAACTATGGCTACACCTTC.

The chain uses TRBV7-5 and TRBJ1-5; the D call in the table, TRBD1, was not verified against the DNA. TRBV7-5 is listed as a pseudogene. The CDR3 covers 17 residues. CDR3 region: CARSLWSWQFSNQPQHF. CDR3 DNA: TGTGCCAGAAGCTTATGGTCCTGGCAGTTCAGCAATCAGCCCCAGCATTTT.

V is TRBV9 and J is TRBJ2-6; 13 bases are shared with TRBD2. Trimming took 4 bases from V and 0 from J; bases not matched to a gene: 19. The CDR3 has 23 residues. Per the germline V gene, CDR1 is SGDLS and CDR2 is YYNGEE. CDR3 sequence (DNA): TGTGCCAGCAGCTCCCGATACCTGACTAGCGGGAGGTTAGGGAGCTCTGGGGCCAACGTCCTGACTTTC. It codes for CASSSRYLTSGRLGSSGANVLTF.

V gene TRBV18 combines with J gene TRBJ1-2; tentative D call: TRBD1 (5 bases). Germline loops: CDR1 KGHSH, CDR2 LQKENI. Trimming removed 5 bases at V and 0 bases at J, with 16 bases between. This CDR3 has 16 residues. The CDR3 nucleotides are TGTGCCAGCTCAAACAGGCGAGACCAAACTAACTATGGCTACACCTTC. Its translation: CASSNRRDQTNYGYTF.

The gene calls are TRBV11-2 and TRBJ2-5; no definite D call. The ends were cut back, 5 bases at V and 4 bases at J, with 8 bases in the middle. Germline CDR1 SGHAT, CDR2 FQNNGV. The CDR3 length is 12 residues. As DNA, the CDR3 is TGTGCCAGCAGCCACACCCCAGAGACCCAGTACTTC. It is translated as CASSHTPETQYF.

This chain joins TRBV28 and TRBJ2-1; tentative D call: TRBD2 (6 bases). The CDR3 sequence is 15 residues long. V lost 6 bases to trimming and J lost 4 bases, with 16 bases between them. Germline V gene lookup returns CDR1 MDHEN and CDR2 SYDVKM. CDR3 sequence: CASRRAGQQYNEQFF. CDR3 DNA sequence: TGTGCCAGCAGGCGGGCGGGGCAGCAATACAATGAGCAGTTCTTC.

J is TRBJ2-1 and V is TRBV7-3, with TRBD2 identical over 9 bases. This CDR3 has 15 amino acids. The J segment lost 2 bases and the V segment lost 3 bases, leaving 2 bases of the junction unmatched. Germline values: CDR1 SGHTA, CDR2 FQGTGA. The CDR3 nucleotides are TGTGCCAGCAGCTTCGGACTAGCGACCTACAATGAGCAGTTCTTC. It codes for CASSFGLATYNEQFF.

V is TRBV7-8 and J is TRBJ1-5; 11 nucleotides match TRBD1. This CDR3 region has 17 residues. Germline CDR1 SGHVS, CDR2 FQNEAQ. With V trimmed by 4 bases and J by 3 bases, 8 bases remained unmatched. In nucleotides, the CDR3 is TGTGCCAGCAGCTCGCACCGGGACAGGGGGAACAATCAGCCCCAGCATTTT. Protein: CASSSHRDRGNNQPQHF.

This clone was seen just once. A read error may account for a junction end that differs from germline. The chain uses TRBV28 and TRBJ2-7; D assignment may be TRBD1 or TRBD2 (6 bases each). Germline loops: CDR1 MDHEN, CDR2 SYDVKM. The CDR3 spans 12 residues. DNA of the CDR3: TGTGCCAGCAGCTTAGGGGGACTCCCTCATCGCTTC. It translates to CASSLGGLPHRF.

The V call is TRBV5-1, the J call TRBJ1-2; TRBD1 might be the D (6 bases). The V gene's germline CDR1 is SGHRS and CDR2 YFSETQ. Trimming took 4 bases from V and 5 from J, leaving 12 bases between them. CDR3 length equals 13 residues. CDR3: CASSHGTRYGYTF. The CDR3 DNA sequence: TGCGCCAGCAGCCACGGGACACGATATGGCTACACCTTC.

This chain connects TRBV7-9 to TRBJ1-5, with a possible D match to TRBD1 (5 bases). In germline, CDR1 is SEHNR, CDR2 FQNEAQ (reference sequence). This CDR3 region has 15 residues. Trimming cost V 2 bases and J 5 bases, with 13 bases left between them. CDR3 sequence: CASSLQGARDQPQHF. The DNA of the CDR3 is TGTGCCAGCAGCTTACAAGGGGCGCGAGATCAGCCCCAGCATTTT.

The chain uses TRBV4-3 and TRBJ2-2, with TRBD1 matching 10 bases. The V gene end was trimmed by 1 base and the J gene end by 5 bases; junction bases not matched to a gene: 7. CDR1 is LGHNA, CDR2 YSLEER, per germline. The CDR3 contains 17 residues. In DNA, the CDR3 is TGCGCCAGCAGCCAAGGTTCAGTGGGACAGGGGACCGGGGAGCTGTTTTTT. It encodes CASSQGSVGQGTGELFF.

The chain recombines TRBV5-6 with TRBJ2-2, with a possible D match to TRBD1 (6 bases). The V gene lost 2 bases and the J gene lost 4 bases, with 18 bases spanning the gap. Germline V gene lookup returns CDR1 SGHDT and CDR2 YYEEEE. The CDR3 has 17 residues. CDR3 bases: TGTGCCAGCAGCTTAATAACCTACAGGGAGAGCACCGGGGAGCTGTTTTTT. Amino acids: CASSLITYRESTGELFF. The full variable domain, in which reference TRBV5-6 and TRBJ2-2 provide the parts outside the CDR3, is DAGVTQSPTHLIKTRGQQVTLRCSPKSGHDTVSWYQQALGQGPQFIFQYYEEEERQRGNFPDRFSGHQFPNYSSELNVNALLLGDSALYLCASSLITYRESTGELFFGEGSRLTVL.

The chain couples TRBV11-1 to TRBJ2-1; maybe TRBD1 (6 bases). CDR1 and CDR2 (germline): SGHAT, FQDESV (reference sequence). Trimming took off 5 bases at V and 1 base at J, with 12 bases between the two ends. The CDR3 consists of 15 residues. DNA for the CDR3: TGTGCCAGCAGCCCTATCAGGGGTTCCTACAATGAGCAGTTCTTC. This gives the protein CASSPIRGSYNEQFF.

The V gene is TRBV27, the J gene TRBJ1-5; a possible D gene is TRBD1 (5 bases). The V gene's germline CDR1 is MNHEY and CDR2 SMNVEV (reference sequence). The V end lost 5 bases, the J end lost 5 bases, and 10 bases lay between the germline ends. The CDR3 spans 13 residues. The CDR3 reads CASSKGVYQPQHF. The CDR3, as DNA: TGTGCCAGCAGTAAAGGGGTCTATCAGCCCCAGCATTTT.

This clone was seen only once. V and J are TRBV12-5 and TRBJ2-2; 10 bases match TRBD2. Trimming took 7 bases from V and 6 from J; bases not matched to a gene: 8. The CDR3 is 15 amino acids. Germline CDR1 is LGHNT and CDR2 is FRNRAP. The DNA for the CDR3 is TGTGCTAGTGCCAATCTAGCGGGGGCGGCCGGGGAGCTGTTTTTT. It is translated as CASANLAGAAGELFF.

The chain is built from TRBV6-5 and TRBJ2-2, with D perhaps TRBD2 (5 bases). The V end was cut by 0 bases, the J end by 1 base, with 6 bases between. CDR1 and CDR2 from the germline V gene are MNHEY and SVGAGI. The CDR3 is made up of 15 amino acids. The CDR3 spells CASSYSSGNTGELFF. CDR3 coding DNA: TGTGCCAGCAGTTACTCGAGCGGGAACACCGGGGAGCTGTTTTTT.

V gene TRBV3-1 (or the pseudogene TRBV3-2) combines with J gene TRBJ1-1; D is ambiguous. Trimming stripped 0 bases from V and 1 base from J, with 9 bases between. The CDR3 consists of 15 residues. Germline V gene sequence: CDR1 LGHDT, CDR2 YNNKEL (reference sequence). This CDR3 reads CASSQEQHRNTEAFF. For the CDR3, the DNA is TGTGCCAGCAGCCAAGAACAACACCGGAACACTGAAGCTTTCTTT.

The CDR3 reads CASSAGYNSPLHF. CDR3 coding DNA: TGTGCCAGCAGTGCAGGTTATAATTCACCCCTCCACTTT. The V gene is TRBV28, the J gene TRBJ1-6; D uncertain. Germline V gene data show CDR1 as MDHEN and CDR2 as SYDVKM. This CDR3 spans 13 amino acids. V lost 5 bases and J lost 4, with 6 bases in between.

The V call is TRBV4-1, the J call TRBJ2-7; D remains ambiguous. Germline V CDR1 and CDR2: MGHRA, YSYEKL. CDR3 size: 16 residues. V shed 0 bases and J shed 0 bases, with 12 bases lying between them. The CDR3 sequence: CASSQELGPRSYEQYF. The CDR3 DNA reads as TGCGCCAGCAGCCAAGAGCTAGGCCCGCGCTCCTACGAGCAGTACTTC.

The chain recombines TRBV9 with TRBJ2-3; 7 bases agree with TRBD2. Germline CDR1 is SGDLS and CDR2 is YYNGEE. V trimming: 5 bases; J trimming: 0 bases; junction bases outside the gene matches: 3. The CDR3 runs to 14 residues. CDR3: CASSAGESTDTQYF. DNA of the CDR3: TGTGCCAGCAGTGCGGGGGAAAGCACAGATACGCAGTATTTT. The whole variable domain, filled in from reference TRBV9 and TRBJ2-3, reads DSGVTQTPKHLITATGQRVTLRCSPRSGDLSVYWYQQSLDQGLQFLIQYYNGEERAKGNILERFSAQQFPDLHSELNLSSLELGDSALYFCASSAGESTDTQYFGPGTRLTVL.

The rearrangement joins TRBV3-1 (or the pseudogene TRBV3-2) to TRBJ1-1; D ambiguous. This CDR3 is built from 17 residues. V lost 5 bases and J lost 8, with 27 bases in between. The germline V gene encodes CDR1 LGHDT and CDR2 YNNKEL (reference sequence). The CDR3 coding sequence is TGTGCCAGCAGCACTCCACGCGATCCGGTTATTCATATAGAAGCTTTCTTT. The encoded protein is CASSTPRDPVIHIEAFF.

This clone was counted once. The V and J genes are TRBV19 and TRBJ2-1; tentatively, D is TRBD2 (6 bases). The CDR3 has 16 amino acids. Germline V gene data show CDR1 as LNHDA and CDR2 as SQIVND (reference sequence). The germline V and J ends were trimmed by 0 bases and 1 base, with 10 bases remaining between them. The CDR3 loop is CASSIDGSGSYNEQFF. In nucleotides, the CDR3 is TGTGCCAGTAGTATAGATGGTAGCGGTTCCTACAATGAGCAGTTCTTC.

The rearrangement joins TRBV9 to TRBJ2-7; 10 nucleotides line up with TRBD2. This CDR3 spans 15 amino acids. The V segment lost 3 bases and the J segment 2 bases; nucleotides outside the gene matches: 5. Germline assignment: CDR1 SGDLS and CDR2 YYNGEE. Here the CDR3 reads CASSAQAGGPYEQYF. CDR3 coding DNA: TGTGCCAGCAGCGCCCAAGCGGGGGGGCCCTACGAGCAGTACTTC. Drawing the rest from reference TRBV9 and TRBJ2-7, the complete variable domain is DSGVTQTPKHLITATGQRVTLRCSPRSGDLSVYWYQQSLDQGLQFLIQYYNGEERAKGNILERFSAQQFPDLHSELNLSSLELGDSALYFCASSAQAGGPYEQYFGPGTRLTVT.

This chain connects TRBV27 to TRBJ1-3; 9 nucleotides agree with TRBD1. Germline CDR1 is MNHEY and CDR2 is SMNVEV (reference sequence). The CDR3 consists of 13 residues. Trimming cost V 10 bases and J 6 bases; bases outside gene matches: 7. The CDR3 here is CATLDRGENTIYF. The CDR3, as DNA: TGTGCCACCCTGGACAGGGGTGAAAACACCATATATTTT.

V gene TRBV30 combines with J gene TRBJ2-3, with TRBD1 as a possible D gene (5 bases). Germline V CDR1 and CDR2: GTSNPN, SVGIG (reference sequence). Between the trimmed V and J ends, which lost 3 bases and 1 base, there was a span of 17 bases. The CDR3 covers 16 residues. For the CDR3, the DNA is TGTGCCTGGAGCGATAAGGGGTGGTGGGGCACAGATACGCAGTATTTT. Translating it yields CAWSDKGWWGTDTQYF.

The gene calls are TRBV14 and TRBJ1-2; no reliable D call. Germline V lookup: CDR1 SGHDN, CDR2 FVKESK. This CDR3 has 13 residues. V lost 1 base and J 4 bases, leaving 7 bases between the germline ends. CDR3 bases: TGTGCCAGCAGCCAAGGCTCCAGCTATGGCTACACCTTC. Translation: CASSQGSSYGYTF.